What follows is one T cell receptor beta chain and its context. Its target is unknown. The sample is drawn from a study of Ad26.COV2.S vaccination and SARS-CoV-2 variants. The wider study: Intramuscularly, Ad26.COV2.S was given either once or twice, 56 days apart.

Treatment given: over 15 received Ad26.COV2.S at low or high dose, single or two shots; a few received placebo; per-sample allocation not given. Following the first vaccine or placebo injection, samples were taken on day 63. Data came from immunoSEQ multiplex PCR; TCRdb stores just in-frame clones and leaves some out. The table includes fewer than 300,000 clones, around 87% detected once. Broader study findings: Compared with placebo recipients, vaccine recipients had higher spike-specific TCR breadth. Vaccine and placebo groups showed comparable non-spike TCR breadth.

This receptor was obtained from a person aged 18-60 years who received the Ad26.COV2.S COVID-19 vaccine or a placebo. This specimen was peripheral blood, taken in a trial of Ad26.COV2.S vaccine versus placebo.

The CDR3 DNA sequence: TGCGCCAGCAGCTTGCAGGGAGGGACAGGGGGCTTCTATGGCTACACCTTC. This gives the protein CASSLQGGTGGFYGYTF. The rearrangement uses TRBV5-1 and TRBJ1-2; 12 bases agree with TRBD1. The CDR3 totals 17 residues. From germline, CDR1 is SGHRS and CDR2 YFSETQ. With V trimmed by 1 base and J by 4 bases, 8 bases remained unmatched. Combining the CDR3 with reference TRBV5-1 and TRBJ1-2 gives the whole variable domain KAGVTQTPRYLIKTRGQQVTLSCSPISGHRSVSWYQQTPGQGLQFLFEYFSETQRNKGNFPGRFSGRQFSNSRSEMNVSTLELGDSALYLCASSLQGGTGGFYGYTFGSGTRLTVV.